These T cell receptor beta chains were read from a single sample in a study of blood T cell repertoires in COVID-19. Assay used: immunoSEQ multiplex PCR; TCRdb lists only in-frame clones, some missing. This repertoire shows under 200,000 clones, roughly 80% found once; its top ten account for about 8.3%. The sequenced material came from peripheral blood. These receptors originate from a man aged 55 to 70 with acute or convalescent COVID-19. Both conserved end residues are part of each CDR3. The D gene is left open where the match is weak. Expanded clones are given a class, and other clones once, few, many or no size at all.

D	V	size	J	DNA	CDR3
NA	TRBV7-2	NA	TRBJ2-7	TGTGCCAGCAGCTTAATGGTGAGCGAGCAGTACTTC	CASSLMVSEQYF
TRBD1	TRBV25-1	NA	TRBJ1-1	TGTGCCAGCAGTAGGGACAGGGCGAACACTGAAGCTTTCTTT	CASSRDRANTEAFF
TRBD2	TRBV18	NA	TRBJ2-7	TGTGCCAGCTCACCTTCGGGAGGCTGGGGCTACGAGCAGTACTTC	CASSPSGGWGYEQYF
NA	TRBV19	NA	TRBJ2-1	TGTGCCAGTAGTCGACAGATAAGCATTTACAATGAGCAGTTCTTC	CASSRQISIYNEQFF
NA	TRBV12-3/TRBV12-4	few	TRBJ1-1	TGTGCCAGCAGTCTGGGCCCGAGCACTGAAGCTTTCTTT	CASSLGPSTEAFF
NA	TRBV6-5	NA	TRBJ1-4	TGTGCCAGCAGTTACTTGGGCAGGGAGGATGAAAAACTGTTTTTT	CASSYLGREDEKLFF
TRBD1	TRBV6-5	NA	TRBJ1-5	TGTGCCATCGAGCAGGGACAGCGCAATCAGCCCCAGCATTTT	CAIEQGQRNQPQHF
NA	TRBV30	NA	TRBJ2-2	TGTGCCTGGAGTGGAAGGGTGGCGGGATCCGGGGAGCTGTTTTTT	CAWSGRVAGSGELFF
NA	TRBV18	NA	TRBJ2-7	TGTGCCAGCTCACCACCAAGCGGGCAGCAGTACTTC	CASSPPSGQQYF
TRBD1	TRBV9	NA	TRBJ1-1	TGTGCCAGCAGCGCAACAGGGGTCCCTGAAGCTTTCTTT	CASSATGVPEAFF
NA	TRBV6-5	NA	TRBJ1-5	TGTGCCAGCAGTCCTCGATTTGAGGGCAATCAGCCCCAGCATTTT	CASSPRFEGNQPQHF
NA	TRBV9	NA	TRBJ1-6	TGTGCCAGCAGCGAACAGGTTTATAATTCACCCCTCCACTTT	CASSEQVYNSPLHF
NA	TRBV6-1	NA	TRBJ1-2	TGTGCCAGCAGTGAATCCGAGGGCCGCTACTATGGCTACACCTTC	CASSESEGRYYGYTF
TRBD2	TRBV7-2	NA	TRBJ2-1	TGTGCCAGCAGCCTATTGACTAGCGGGGGGCCCTACAATGAGCAGTTCTTC	CASSLLTSGGPYNEQFF
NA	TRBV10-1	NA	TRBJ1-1	TGCGCCAGCAGTGAGTCCACAGGGTTCGCTGAAGCTTTCTTT	CASSESTGFAEAFF
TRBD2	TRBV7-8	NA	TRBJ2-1	TGTGCCAGCAGCTCCACTAGCGGGGCTAATGAGCAGTTCTTC	CASSSTSGANEQFF
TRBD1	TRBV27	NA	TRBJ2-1	TGTGCCAGCAGTTTCTTCGGACAGGGCTACAATGAGCAGTTCTTC	CASSFFGQGYNEQFF
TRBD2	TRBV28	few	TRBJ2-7	TGTGCCAGCAACATTGGACTAGCGGGGGGCCTTCACTCATACGAGCAGTACTTC	CASNIGLAGGLHSYEQYF
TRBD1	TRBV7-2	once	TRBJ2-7	TGTGCCAGCAGCAGACAGGGATCCTACGAGCAGTACTTC	CASSRQGSYEQYF
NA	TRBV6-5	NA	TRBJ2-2	TGTGCCAGCAGTTACTCGAACTTACTAACCGGGGAGCTGTTTTTT	CASSYSNLLTGELFF